Below are 27 T cell receptor beta chains sequenced from a single sample in a study of naive and memory T cell subsets (dated by TCRdb to about 2017). The paper as a whole reports these results and caveats: A few larger clonotypes were present in naive repertoires, especially CD8 naive repertoires, and these clonotypes were possibly memory cells re-expressing CD45RA.

The library was produced with UMI-ligation and nested PCR. The sequencer listed for this sample is Illumina MiSeq. To cover both TRBC1 and TRBC2, the beta constant-region primer consisted of an equimolar mix of two oligonucleotides. Four rounds of PCR, combining the SP2 primer with nested alpha and beta constant-region primers, were used to amplify the ligated cDNA. In TCRdb, the public reads were trimmed at Q25 with fastp and aligned with MiXCR, with productive beta chains retained. Each entry is one CDR3 protein sequence, shown with its most common DNA and genes. The sample table shows roughly 100,000 distinct CDR3 sequences, and about 15% are seen once. The ten largest clones represent 2.5% to 3% of the sample. These receptors' antigens are unknown. What was sequenced was naive CD8+ T cells from blood. The cell subset or site label, as the study defines it: naive T cells, CD45RA high CD27+. These receptors came from a human donor in good health.

The table lists this clonotype with a few counts. The V call is TRBV2, the J call TRBJ2-7; TRBD1 is a possible D gene (6 bases). Between the trimmed V and J ends, which lost 8 bases and 6 bases, there was a span of 14 bases. CDR1 and CDR2 (germline): SNHLY, FYNNEI. The CDR3 has 12 amino acids. The CDR3 protein is CASETGSREQYF. CDR3 nucleotides: TGTGCCAGCGAAACAGGGAGTCGCGAGCAGTACTTC.

The chain joins TRBV7-2 to TRBJ1-5; D is undetermined. This CDR3 is built from 18 residues. Trimming removed 1 base at V and 6 bases at J, with 22 bases between. Germline CDR1 SGHTA, CDR2 FQGNSA. The CDR3 loop reads CASSLEAGNPTNGQPQHF. The CDR3, as DNA: TGTGCCAGCAGCTTAGAGGCGGGGAACCCCACCAACGGTCAGCCCCAGCATTTT.

The CDR3 region has the DNA TGTGCCAGCAGCGGAGGACTAGCCGGAGAGACCCAGTACTTC. Its translation is CASSGGLAGETQYF. V is TRBV7-9 and J is TRBJ2-5; the match to TRBD2 covers 8 bases. J lost 4 bases, V lost 5 bases, and 6 bases had no gene match. Germline CDR1 SEHNR, CDR2 FQNEAQ (reference sequence). The length of the CDR3 is 14 residues.

This clonotype was observed at least ten times. The J gene is TRBJ1-1, the V gene TRBV14; possible D gene TRBD1, 5 bases. This CDR3 has 13 residues. CDR1 SGHDN and CDR2 FVKESK come from the germline V gene. The V and J ends lost 6 bases and 2 bases respectively, with 10 bases between them. CDR3 amino acids: CASRPTVNTEAFF. CDR3 DNA: TGTGCCAGCAGGCCGACAGTAAACACTGAAGCTTTCTTT.

A few counts support this clonotype. The chain has TRBV7-9 and TRBJ2-7; 7 bases agree with TRBD1. V shed 5 bases and J 3 bases; nucleotides not matched to a gene: 4. Germline V lookup: CDR1 SEHNR, CDR2 FQNEAQ (reference sequence). The CDR3 covers 13 residues. This CDR3 reads CASSQRDSYEQYF. The DNA for the CDR3 is TGTGCCAGCAGCCAACGGGACAGCTACGAGCAGTACTTC.

This clonotype has just a few counts. The chain joins TRBV5-6 to TRBJ2-1; 11 nucleotides align to TRBD2. The germline V gene has CDR1 SGHDT and CDR2 YYEEEE. Trimming at V came to 1 base and at J to 8 bases, leaving 11 bases not matched to a gene. The CDR3 totals 17 residues. CDR3 coding DNA: TGTGCCAGCAGCTTGAGACTAGCGGGGATTTCGGTGGATGAGCAGTTCTTC. Translating gives CASSLRLAGISVDEQFF.

This clonotype was detected only a few times. This chain links TRBV7-9 with TRBJ2-7, with TRBD1 matching over 8 bases. CDR1 and CDR2 from the germline V gene are SEHNR and FQNEAQ (reference sequence). CDR3 size: 12 residues. J lost 6 bases, V lost 6 bases, and 4 bases had no gene match. The CDR3 loop is CASRDRGSEQYF. The CDR3 bases are TGTGCCAGCAGAGACAGGGGCAGCGAGCAGTACTTC.

This chain joins TRBV7-9 and TRBJ1-4, with D possibly being TRBD1 (5 bases). The CDR3 contains 16 residues. CDR1 is SEHNR and CDR2 is FQNEAQ in the germline V gene (reference sequence). V lost 0 bases and J lost 3, with 11 bases in between. The CDR3 reads CASSLALGEPNEKLFF. DNA of the CDR3: TGTGCCAGCAGCTTAGCGTTAGGGGAACCTAATGAAAAACTGTTTTTT.

The sample holds many counts of this clonotype. The CDR3 DNA reads TGTGCCAGCAGCCACTTCGGCGGGGGCCCATTCTTC. Amino acids: CASSHFGGGPFF. The chain couples TRBV14 to TRBJ2-1; perhaps TRBD2 as D (7 bases). CDR1 and CDR2 from the germline V gene are SGHDN and FVKESK. Trimming removed 3 bases at V and 16 bases at J, with 16 bases between. The CDR3 is made up of 12 amino acids. Supplemented by reference TRBV14 and TRBJ2-1, the full variable domain reads EAGVTQFPSHSVIEKGQTVTLRCDPISGHDNLYWYRRVMGKEIKFLLHFVKESKQDESGMPNNRFLAERTGGTYSTLKVQPAELEDSGVYFCASSHFGGGPFFGPGTRLTVL.

This clonotype has more than one count but fewer than ten. The V gene is TRBV7-2, the J gene TRBJ2-3, with 9 bases matching TRBD2. The CDR3 has 17 amino acids. CDR1 is SGHTA, CDR2 FQGNSA, per germline. J lost 10 bases, V lost 0 bases, and 14 bases had no gene match. CDR3 coding DNA: TGTGCCAGCAGCTTAGCGAACAGCGGGGGGCCACTCGCCCCGCAGTATTTT. This gives the protein CASSLANSGGPLAPQYF.

This clonotype has at least ten counts. The chain is built from TRBV29-1 and TRBJ1-1; no definite D call. Trimming cost V 6 bases and J 1 base, with 12 bases left between them. Germline V gene sequence: CDR1 SQVTM, CDR2 ANQGSEA. CDR3 size: 13 residues. The CDR3 reads CSVIFPQNTEAFF. Here the CDR3 DNA reads TGCAGCGTCATTTTTCCCCAGAACACTGAAGCTTTCTTT.

The chain has TRBV29-1 and TRBJ2-7; 8 bases align to TRBD1. The CDR3 spans 14 residues. Germline values: CDR1 SQVTM, CDR2 ANQGSEA. V was pared by 4 bases and J by 3 bases, with 8 bases of the junction left unmatched. The DNA for the CDR3 is TGCAGCGTTGTGGGGGGACAGGTTTTCTACGAGCAGTACTTC. Its translation is CSVVGGQVFYEQYF.

A few counts support this clonotype. V gene TRBV12-3 or TRBV12-4 combines with J gene TRBJ1-1, with D possibly TRBD1 on 5 matching bases. The CDR3 extends over 12 amino acids. The germline V and J ends were trimmed by 3 bases and 8 bases, with 10 bases remaining between them. This chain's CDR3 is CASSLWEGEAFF. CDR3 DNA: TGTGCCAGCAGTTTGTGGGAGGGGGAAGCTTTCTTT.

In this sample, this clonotype turned up many times. The chain employs TRBV15 and TRBJ2-1; tentative D call: TRBD1 (5 bases). Trimming took 5 bases from V and 6 from J, leaving 11 bases between them. CDR1 is LNHNV, CDR2 YYDKDF, per germline (reference sequence). This CDR3 spans 13 amino acids. The CDR3: CATSASRVNEQFF. Here the CDR3 DNA reads TGTGCCACCAGCGCTTCCAGGGTCAATGAGCAGTTCTTC.

This clonotype was seen a few times. The chain combines TRBV2 with TRBJ2-3, with TRBD1 matching over 7 bases. Germline loops: CDR1 SNHLY, CDR2 FYNNEI. V trimming: 6 bases; J trimming: 2 bases; junction bases outside the gene matches: 8. The CDR3 extends over 15 amino acids. CDR3 sequence: CASRAGTDSTDTQYF. The CDR3 bases are TGTGCCAGCAGAGCCGGGACAGACTCCACAGATACGCAGTATTTT.

This clonotype was detected many times. The rearrangement uses TRBV6-6 and TRBJ2-3; D ambiguous. Germline CDR1 is MNHNY and CDR2 is SVGAGI (reference sequence). V was shortened by 5 bases and J by 0 bases, with 6 bases between the two germline ends. The CDR3 consists of 13 residues. As DNA, the CDR3 is TGTGCCAGCAGTGCCGGGAGCACAGATACGCAGTATTTT. Amino acids: CASSAGSTDTQYF.

There are a few counts of this clonotype. V usage is TRBV2 and J usage is TRBJ2-7, with 10 bases aligning to TRBD2. V shed 6 bases and J 2 bases; nucleotides not matched to a gene: 7. This CDR3 comprises 15 residues. CDR1 and CDR2 from the germline V gene are SNHLY and FYNNEI. The CDR3 DNA follows: TGTGCCAGCAGGTACCTAGCGGGGGCCACCTACGAGCAGTACTTC. Translation gives CASRYLAGATYEQYF.

V gene TRBV12-3 or TRBV12-4 combines with J gene TRBJ2-3, with D hard to call. With 5 bases removed from V and 2 bases from J, the gap between germline ends came to 17 bases. This CDR3 is 16 amino acids long. The CDR3 bases are TGTGCCAGCAGTCCAACCCGAACGACTGTCACAGATACGCAGTATTTT. Protein sequence: CASSPTRTTVTDTQYF.

The chain carries TRBV7-2 and TRBJ2-7; unclear D gene. V gave up 2 bases and J gave up 6 bases, with 5 bases separating them. The CDR3 extends over 11 amino acids. CDR1 is SGHTA and CDR2 is FQGNSA in the germline V gene. Written as DNA, the CDR3 is TGTGCCAGCAGCTTATTCGCCGAGCAGTACTTC. Its translation: CASSLFAEQYF. Based on the CDR3 plus reference TRBV7-2 and TRBJ2-7, the full variable domain is GAGVSQSPSNKVTEKGKDVELRCDPISGHTALYWYRQSLGQGLEFLIYFQGNSAPDKSGLPSDRFSAERTGGSVSTLTIQRTQQEDSAVYLCASSLFAEQYFGPGTRLTVT.

This clonotype was counted at least ten times. The chain couples TRBV4-1 to TRBJ1-6, with D unresolved. This CDR3 has 14 amino acids. Trimming cost V 0 bases and J 11 bases, with 11 bases left between them. In germline, CDR1 is MGHRA, CDR2 YSYEKL. CDR3 amino acids: CASSQETDLTPLHF. The CDR3 coding sequence is TGCGCCAGCAGCCAAGAAACAGACCTTACACCCCTCCACTTT.

There are many counts of this clonotype. The chain uses TRBV4-3 and TRBJ1-2, with D tentatively TRBD1 (5 bases). The CDR3 has 15 residues. CDR1 LGHNA and CDR2 YSLEER come from the germline V gene. Trimming pared 2 bases from V and 4 bases from J, leaving 14 bases between. The CDR3 DNA sequence: TGCGCCAGCAGCCAAAAAAACCGGGACGCCTATGGCTACACCTTC. Protein sequence: CASSQKNRDAYGYTF.

Many counts were recorded for this clonotype. V is TRBV29-1 and J is TRBJ2-3; D remains unclear. V gave up 1 base and J gave up 0 bases, with 8 bases separating them. CDR1 is SQVTM, CDR2 ANQGSEA, per germline. The CDR3 loop spans 14 amino acids. CDR3: CSVEGAHSTDTQYF. CDR3 nucleotides: TGCAGCGTTGAAGGGGCACATAGCACAGATACGCAGTATTTT.

Many counts were recorded for this clonotype. One end of the junction varies from germline; a read error may be responsible. The CDR3 DNA is TGTGCCAGCAGCCTAGGACAGAGTCGCTCCTACGAGCAGTACTTC. It yields the protein CASSLGQSRSYEQYF. The V and J genes are TRBV13 and TRBJ2-7; maybe TRBD1 (6 bases). Germline lookup yields CDR1 PRHDT and CDR2 FYEKMQ (reference sequence). The CDR3 loop spans 15 amino acids.

This clonotype was counted a few times. This chain joins TRBV3-1 and TRBJ2-7; perhaps TRBD2 as D (6 bases). Germline V CDR1 and CDR2: LGHDT, YNNKEL (reference sequence). V lost 5 bases and J lost 4, with 9 bases in between. This CDR3 contains 12 residues. The DNA of the CDR3 is TGTGCCAGCAGCGCCCGGGAGTACGAGCAGTACTTC. Amino acids: CASSAREYEQYF.

This clonotype came up many times. The chain combines TRBV7-9 with TRBJ2-6; 9 positions match TRBD1. Germline V gene lookup returns CDR1 SEHNR and CDR2 FQNEAQ (reference sequence). This CDR3 has 15 residues. This chain's CDR3 is CATGQGSGGANVLTF. In DNA form, the CDR3 reads TGTGCTACGGGACAGGGATCGGGCGGGGCCAACGTCCTGACTTTC.

The V call is TRBV27, the J call TRBJ1-1; D is unresolved. The V gene lost 6 bases and the J gene lost 7 bases, with 15 bases spanning the gap. This CDR3 has 13 amino acids. Germline loops: CDR1 MNHEY, CDR2 SMNVEV (reference sequence). The CDR3, as DNA: TGTGCCAGCAGCCCATATCCCCTTAGTGAAGCTTTCTTT. Amino acids: CASSPYPLSEAFF.

The J gene is TRBJ2-1, the V gene TRBV7-9, with D possibly TRBD2 on 5 matching bases. This CDR3 has 13 amino acids. Germline CDR1 is SEHNR and CDR2 is FQNEAQ (reference sequence). V gave up 6 bases and J gave up 8 bases, with 14 bases separating them. CDR3 sequence reads: CASSLAMVDEQFF. CDR3 bases: TGTGCCAGCAGTCTAGCCATGGTGGATGAGCAGTTCTTC.